Presented here are 13 T cell receptor beta chains from one specimen sequenced in a study of early T cells in non-severe SARS-CoV-2 infection. TCRdb used MiXCR to reprocess the 5' RACE reads, holding one entry per CDR3 protein. The sample has around 25,000 distinct CDR3 sequences; approximately 5% are singletons. Sequenced input: whole blood. The source is an adult who was a healthcare worker with PCR-confirmed SARS-CoV-2 infection or an uninfected control (not recorded which).

This clonotype was observed many times. The V call is TRBV9, the J call TRBJ2-5; D gene uncertain. Germline V gene sequence: CDR1 SGDLS, CDR2 YYNGEE. The CDR3 extends over 15 amino acids. Trimming cost V 0 bases and J 0 bases, with 9 bases left between them. CDR3 in amino acids: CASSVGAGYQETQYF. The CDR3 region has the DNA TGTGCCAGCAGCGTAGGTGCCGGGTACCAAGAGACCCAGTACTTC.

In its sample, this clonotype was seen many times. The V and J genes are TRBV30 and TRBJ1-1; no firm D call. Per germline, CDR1 GTSNPN and CDR2 SVGIG (reference sequence). The CDR3 sequence is 14 residues long. Trimming took 8 bases from V and 0 from J, leaving 16 bases between them. The CDR3 spells CAANRPPLNTEAFF. The CDR3 coding sequence is TGTGCCGCTAACAGACCTCCCTTGAACACTGAAGCTTTCTTT.

This clonotype was recorded only once. The chain is built from TRBV7-2 and TRBJ1-1; maybe TRBD1 (5 bases). The CDR3 is 14 amino acids. Germline V gene data show CDR1 as SGHTA and CDR2 as FQGNSA. The V gene lost 5 bases and the J gene lost 5 bases, with 15 bases spanning the gap. CDR3 DNA sequence: TGTGCCAGCAGCCCCTTCGGGGCAGGTACTGAAGCTTTCTTT. Amino acids: CASSPFGAGTEAFF.

V is TRBV12-3 or TRBV12-4 and J is TRBJ2-2, with 8 bases matching TRBD1. The junction had 6 bases not matched to a gene; V was cut back by 5 bases and J by 4 bases. The CDR3 is 15 residues long. Here the CDR3 DNA reads TGTGCCAGCAGTCTACAGGGGGAGGTCACCGGGGAGCTGTTTTTT. This sequence encodes CASSLQGEVTGELFF.

This clonotype occurred a few times. The rearrangement joins TRBV4-2 to TRBJ2-7; 14 nucleotides agree with TRBD2. CDR3 length equals 15 residues. Germline-derived CDR1 and CDR2 are LGHNA and YNFKEQ. Losses at the gene ends were 7 bases for V and 4 bases for J; bases not matched to a gene: 6. CDR3 nucleotides: TGTGCCAGCAATCCGGGACTAGCGGGAGTTTACGAGCAGTACTTC. Protein product: CASNPGLAGVYEQYF.

This clonotype was seen more than once but under ten times. CDR3 residues: CASSPRSGSWETQYF. In DNA form, the CDR3 reads TGTGCCAGCAGCCCACGATCCGGGTCTTGGGAGACCCAGTACTTC. The rearrangement joins TRBV7-9 to TRBJ2-5; unclear D gene. V was shortened by 5 bases and J by 5 bases, with 18 bases between the two germline ends. CDR1 and CDR2 (germline): SEHNR, FQNEAQ (reference sequence). This CDR3 comprises 15 residues.

This rearrangement joins TRBV18 to TRBJ1-2, with TRBD1 matching over 7 bases. There are 13 residues in the CDR3. Trimming at V came to 7 bases and at J to 8 bases, leaving 10 bases not matched to a gene. CDR1 and CDR2 (germline): KGHSH, LQKENI. The CDR3 loop is CASFLTGSNGYTF. The DNA of the CDR3 is TGTGCCAGCTTCCTGACAGGGTCGAACGGCTACACCTTC. The variable domain in full, with the rest retrieved from reference TRBV18 and TRBJ1-2, is NAGVMQNPRHLVRRRGQEARLRCSPMKGHSHVYWYRQLPEEGLKFMVYLQKENIIDESGMPKERFSAEFPKEGPSILRIQQVVRGDSAAYFCASFLTGSNGYTFGSGTRLTVV.

This clonotype was recorded many times. V usage is TRBV10-3 and J usage is TRBJ2-3, with D tentatively TRBD1 (5 bases). V shed 0 bases and J shed 1 base, with 11 bases lying between them. This CDR3 has 16 residues. Per the germline V gene, CDR1 is ENHRY and CDR2 is SYGVKD. DNA of the CDR3: TGTGCCATCAGTGAGTCAGGGGTGGACGGCACAGATACGCAGTATTTT. It specifies CAISESGVDGTDTQYF.

In its sample, this clonotype ranks as medium-sized. CDR3 sequence: CSAREPTGARMRGYTF. The CDR3 DNA reads TGCAGTGCTAGAGAGCCCACGGGGGCGAGGATGCGTGGCTACACCTTC. The chain has TRBV20-1 and TRBJ1-2; tentatively, D is TRBD1 (6 bases). Germline CDR1 reads DFQATT; CDR2 reads SNEGSKA (reference sequence). Trimming took off 0 bases at V and 7 bases at J, with 21 bases between the two ends. The CDR3 sequence is 16 residues long.

This rearrangement joins TRBV19 to TRBJ1-3, with TRBD1 identical over 9 bases. Per germline, CDR1 LNHDA and CDR2 SQIVND (reference sequence). The ends lost 10 bases at V and 6 bases at J; junction bases unmatched: 16. The CDR3 is 16 residues long. CDR3 coding DNA: TGTGCCACCGCCGGGACAGGGCCTGTAGCTGAAAACACCATATATTTT. As protein: CATAGTGPVAENTIYF.

This clonotype has at least ten counts. The chain links TRBV3-1 to TRBJ2-1, with 7 bases identical to TRBD1. Germline values: CDR1 LGHDT, CDR2 YNNKEL (reference sequence). With 4 bases clipped from V and 0 bases from J, the junction kept 6 bases outside the gene matches. The CDR3 contains 16 residues. The chain's CDR3 is CASSPRTGSSYNEQFF. DNA for the CDR3: TGTGCCAGCAGCCCCCGGACAGGTTCCTCCTACAATGAGCAGTTCTTC.

The chain has TRBV5-4 and TRBJ2-2; 7 nucleotides line up with TRBD1. V lost 4 bases, J lost 4 bases, and 7 bases stayed unmatched. This CDR3 region has 15 residues. Germline V lookup: CDR1 SGHNT, CDR2 YYREEE (reference sequence). The CDR3 DNA follows: TGTGCCAGCAGCGTAACAGGGGTTCGCACCGGGGAGCTGTTTTTT. Residues: CASSVTGVRTGELFF.

This clonotype came up many times. The gene calls are TRBV6-6 and TRBJ1-4, with a possible D match to TRBD1 (6 bases). This CDR3 comprises 14 residues. CDR1 is MNHNY, CDR2 SVGAGI, per germline (reference sequence). V was shortened by 0 bases and J by 8 bases, with 10 bases between the two germline ends. CDR3 amino acids: CASSYSTGLEKLFF. The CDR3 nucleotides read TGTGCCAGCAGTTACTCTACAGGGTTAGAAAAACTGTTTTTT.